The clone carrying this TCR beta chain has a handful of counts. The antigen remains undetermined. A second PCR of roughly 7 to 11 cycles used a sample-barcoded 5' primer and a J-beta primer mix. Each cDNA molecule was tagged by a template-switch adaptor that had 12 random nucleotides. TCRdb processed the 5' RACE reads anew with MiXCR; each CDR3 protein has one entry. The table lists about 570,000 distinct CDR3 sequences, about 29% of them singletons. The ends lost 5 bases at V and 0 bases at J; junction bases unmatched: 9. The CDR3 length is 16 residues. Germline V gives CDR1 MNHEY, CDR2 SMNVEV (reference sequence). The entry originates in a study of blood T cells in healthy people across ages. Study-level points and caveats: For the donors, CMV status was unknown and possibly confounded expanded clonotype changes. Per million T cells, TCR beta diversity dropped roughly linearly as age increased. The unsorted PBMCs prevented any conclusive comparison of naive versus antigen-experienced cells.

A further study also used this sample, focusing on T cells of mothers and their children.

Sequencing was performed on blood. The clonotype was recovered from a boy aged 2 to 10 in good health. This chain links TRBV27 with TRBJ1-1, with 7 bases that match TRBD1. Here the CDR3 reads CASSRGGQNLNTEAFF. CDR3 sequence (DNA): TGTGCCAGCAGTCGAGGGGGCCAAAATTTGAACACTGAAGCTTTCTTT.